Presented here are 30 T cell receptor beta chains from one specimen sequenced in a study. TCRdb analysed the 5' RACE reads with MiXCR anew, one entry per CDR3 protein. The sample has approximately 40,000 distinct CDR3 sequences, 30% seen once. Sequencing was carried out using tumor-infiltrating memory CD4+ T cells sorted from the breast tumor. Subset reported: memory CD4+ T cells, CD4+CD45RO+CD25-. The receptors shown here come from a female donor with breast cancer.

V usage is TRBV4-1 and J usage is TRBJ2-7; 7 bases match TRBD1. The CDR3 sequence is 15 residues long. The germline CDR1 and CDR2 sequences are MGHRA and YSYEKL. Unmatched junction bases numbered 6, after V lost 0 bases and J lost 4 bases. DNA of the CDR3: TGCGCCAGCAGCCAAGATGGAAGGGGGCTGTACGAGCAGTACTTC. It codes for CASSQDGRGLYEQYF.

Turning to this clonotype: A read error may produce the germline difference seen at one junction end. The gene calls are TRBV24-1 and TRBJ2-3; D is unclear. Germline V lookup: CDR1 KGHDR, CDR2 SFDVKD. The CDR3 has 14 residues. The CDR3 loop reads CAASASSFSDTQYF. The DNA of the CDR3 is TGTGCCGCCAGTGCATCGAGTTTCTCAGATACGCAGTATTTT.

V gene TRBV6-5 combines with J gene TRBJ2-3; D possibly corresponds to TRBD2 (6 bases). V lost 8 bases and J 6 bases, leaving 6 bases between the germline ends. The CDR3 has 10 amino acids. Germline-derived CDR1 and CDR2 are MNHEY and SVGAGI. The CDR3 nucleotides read TGTGCCAGCGCGGGGGATACGCAGTATTTT. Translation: CASAGDTQYF.

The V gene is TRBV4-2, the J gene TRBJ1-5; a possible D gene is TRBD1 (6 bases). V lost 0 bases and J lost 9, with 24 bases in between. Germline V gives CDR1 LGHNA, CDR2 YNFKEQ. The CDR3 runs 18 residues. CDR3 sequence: CASSQDLIHHDRQRPQHF. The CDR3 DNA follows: TGTGCCAGCAGCCAAGATCTTATCCACCACGACAGGCAGCGGCCCCAGCATTTT.

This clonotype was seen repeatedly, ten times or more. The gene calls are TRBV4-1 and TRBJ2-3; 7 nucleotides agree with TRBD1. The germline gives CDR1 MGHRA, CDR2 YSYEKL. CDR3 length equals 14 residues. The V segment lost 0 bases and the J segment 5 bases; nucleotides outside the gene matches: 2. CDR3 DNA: TGCGCCAGCAGCCAAGAGACAGGGATAGATACGCAGTATTTT. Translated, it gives CASSQETGIDTQYF.

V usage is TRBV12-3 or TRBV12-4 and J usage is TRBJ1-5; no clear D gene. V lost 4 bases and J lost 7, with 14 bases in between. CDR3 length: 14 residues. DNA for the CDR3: TGTGCCAGCAGTTCTTACTTAAGCAGCCAGCCCCAGCATTTT. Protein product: CASSSYLSSQPQHF.

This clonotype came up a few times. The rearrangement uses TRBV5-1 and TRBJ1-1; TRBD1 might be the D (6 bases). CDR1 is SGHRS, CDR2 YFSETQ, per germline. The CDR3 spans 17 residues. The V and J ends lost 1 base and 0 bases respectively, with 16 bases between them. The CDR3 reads CASSLSQGGSLNTEAFF. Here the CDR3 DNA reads TGCGCCAGCAGCTTGTCACAGGGAGGAAGCCTGAACACTGAAGCTTTCTTT.

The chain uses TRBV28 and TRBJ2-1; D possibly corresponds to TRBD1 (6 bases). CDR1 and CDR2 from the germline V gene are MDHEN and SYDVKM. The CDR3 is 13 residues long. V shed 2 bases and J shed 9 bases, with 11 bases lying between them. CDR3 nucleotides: TGTGCCAGCAGTTTAGTGGGGGCGGGTGAGCAGTTCTTC. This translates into CASSLVGAGEQFF.

This CDR3 is CASSVGGGGSYEQYF. The CDR3 DNA follows: TGTGCCAGCAGCGTAGGTGGCGGGGGGTCCTACGAGCAGTACTTC. The rearrangement joins TRBV9 to TRBJ2-7; 8 nucleotides match TRBD2. The CDR3 contains 15 residues. The V and J ends lost 0 bases and 1 base, in that order; junction bases with no gene match: 3. Germline-derived CDR1 and CDR2 are SGDLS and YYNGEE. The full variable domain, completed using reference TRBV9 and TRBJ2-7, is DSGVTQTPKHLITATGQRVTLRCSPRSGDLSVYWYQQSLDQGLQFLIQYYNGEERAKGNILERFSAQQFPDLHSELNLSSLELGDSALYFCASSVGGGGSYEQYFGPGTRLTVT.

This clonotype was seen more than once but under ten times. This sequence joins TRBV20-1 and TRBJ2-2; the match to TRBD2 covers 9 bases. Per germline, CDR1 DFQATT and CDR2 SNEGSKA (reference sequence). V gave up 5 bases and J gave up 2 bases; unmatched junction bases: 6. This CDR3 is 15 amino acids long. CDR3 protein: CSAQISGRNTGELFF. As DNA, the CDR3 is TGCAGTGCTCAGATTAGCGGGAGAAACACCGGGGAGCTGTTTTTT.

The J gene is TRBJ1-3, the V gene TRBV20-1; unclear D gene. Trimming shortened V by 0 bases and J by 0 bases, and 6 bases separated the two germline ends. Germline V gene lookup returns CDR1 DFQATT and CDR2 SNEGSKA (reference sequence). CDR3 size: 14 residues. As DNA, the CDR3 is TGCAGTGCTAGAGATTACCGCTCTGGAAACACCATATATTTT. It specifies CSARDYRSGNTIYF.

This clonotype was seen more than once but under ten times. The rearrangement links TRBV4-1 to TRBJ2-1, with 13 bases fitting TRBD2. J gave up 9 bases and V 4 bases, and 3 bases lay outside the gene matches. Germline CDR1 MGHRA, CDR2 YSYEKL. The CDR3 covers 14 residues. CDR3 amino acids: CASSLLAGGPEQFF. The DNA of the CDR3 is TGCGCCAGCAGCCTACTAGCGGGAGGGCCTGAGCAGTTCTTC.

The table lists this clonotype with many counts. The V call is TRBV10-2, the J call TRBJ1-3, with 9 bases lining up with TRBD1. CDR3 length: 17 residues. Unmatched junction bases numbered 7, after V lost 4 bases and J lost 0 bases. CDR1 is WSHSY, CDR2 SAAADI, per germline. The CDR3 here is CASSARTGESSGNTIYF. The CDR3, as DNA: TGCGCCAGCAGTGCTCGGACAGGGGAGAGCTCTGGAAACACCATATATTTT.

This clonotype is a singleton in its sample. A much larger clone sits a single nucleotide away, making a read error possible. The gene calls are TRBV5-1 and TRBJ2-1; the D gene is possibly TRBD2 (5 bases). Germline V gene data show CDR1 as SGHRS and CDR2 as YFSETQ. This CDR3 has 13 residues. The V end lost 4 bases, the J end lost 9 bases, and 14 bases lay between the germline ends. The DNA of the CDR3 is TGCGCCAGCAGCCCGGGGAATTTGGGTGAGCAGTTCTTC. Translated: CASSPGNLGEQFF.

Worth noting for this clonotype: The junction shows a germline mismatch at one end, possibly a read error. The CDR3 sequence: CASSLNLWQGKETQYF. The CDR3 DNA follows: TGTGCCAGCAGCTTGAATCTTTGGCAGGGTAAAGAAACCCAGTACTTC. This chain joins TRBV11-2 and TRBJ2-5; tentative D call: TRBD1 (5 bases). Looked up from germline, CDR1 is SGHAT and CDR2 is FQNNGV. This CDR3 is built from 16 residues.

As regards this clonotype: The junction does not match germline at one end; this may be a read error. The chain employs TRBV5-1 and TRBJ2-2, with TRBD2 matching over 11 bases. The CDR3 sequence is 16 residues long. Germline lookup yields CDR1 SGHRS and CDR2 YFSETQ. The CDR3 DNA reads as TGCGCCAGCGGCTTGCTAGCGGGGGGGAACACCGGGGAGCTGTTTTTT. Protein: CASGLLAGGNTGELFF.

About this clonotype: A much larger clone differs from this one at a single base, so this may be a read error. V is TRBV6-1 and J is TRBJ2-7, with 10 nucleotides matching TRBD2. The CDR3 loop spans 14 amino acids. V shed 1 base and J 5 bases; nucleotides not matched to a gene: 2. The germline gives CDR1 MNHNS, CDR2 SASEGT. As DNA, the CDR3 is TGTGCCAGCAGTGAAGGACTAGCGGGCCACGAGCAGTACTTC. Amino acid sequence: CASSEGLAGHEQYF.

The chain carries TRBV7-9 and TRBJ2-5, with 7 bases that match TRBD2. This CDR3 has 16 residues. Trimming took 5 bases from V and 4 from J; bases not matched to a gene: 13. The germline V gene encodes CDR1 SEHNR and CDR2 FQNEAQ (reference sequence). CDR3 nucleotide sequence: TGTGCCAGCAGCCGGGGGAGGGGCATATGGGGAGAGACCCAGTACTTC. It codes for CASSRGRGIWGETQYF.

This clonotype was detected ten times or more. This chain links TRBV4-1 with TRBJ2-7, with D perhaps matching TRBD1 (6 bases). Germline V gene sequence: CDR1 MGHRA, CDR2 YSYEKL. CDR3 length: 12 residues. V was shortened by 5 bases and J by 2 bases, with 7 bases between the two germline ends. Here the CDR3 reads CASSGQPYEQYF. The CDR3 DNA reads TGCGCCAGCAGCGGACAGCCCTACGAGCAGTACTTC.

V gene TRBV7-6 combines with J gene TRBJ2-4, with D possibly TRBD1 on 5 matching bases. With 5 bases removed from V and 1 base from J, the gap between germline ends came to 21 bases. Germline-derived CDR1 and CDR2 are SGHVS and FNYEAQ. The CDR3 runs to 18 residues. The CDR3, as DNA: TGTGCCAGCAGCAAGACCAGGGTTCCCATAGCCGCCAAAAACATTCAGTACTTC. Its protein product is CASSKTRVPIAAKNIQYF.

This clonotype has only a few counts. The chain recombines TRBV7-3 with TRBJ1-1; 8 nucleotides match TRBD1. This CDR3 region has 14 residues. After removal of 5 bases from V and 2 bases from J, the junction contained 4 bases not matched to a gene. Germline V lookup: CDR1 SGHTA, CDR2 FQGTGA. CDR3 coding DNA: TGTGCCAGCAGCCCACAGGGGGGAAACACTGAAGCTTTCTTT. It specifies CASSPQGGNTEAFF. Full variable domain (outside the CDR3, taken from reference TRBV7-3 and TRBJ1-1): GAGVSQTPSNKVTEKGKYVELRCDPISGHTALYWYRQSLGQGPEFLIYFQGTGAADDSGLPNDRFFAVRPEGSVSTLKIQRTERGDSAVYLCASSPQGGNTEAFFGQGTRLTVV.

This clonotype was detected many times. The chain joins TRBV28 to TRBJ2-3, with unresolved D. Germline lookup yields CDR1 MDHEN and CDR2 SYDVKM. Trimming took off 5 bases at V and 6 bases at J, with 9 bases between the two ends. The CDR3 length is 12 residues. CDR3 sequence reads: CASSPHEDTQYF. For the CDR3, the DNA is TGTGCCAGCAGTCCTCACGAGGATACGCAGTATTTT.

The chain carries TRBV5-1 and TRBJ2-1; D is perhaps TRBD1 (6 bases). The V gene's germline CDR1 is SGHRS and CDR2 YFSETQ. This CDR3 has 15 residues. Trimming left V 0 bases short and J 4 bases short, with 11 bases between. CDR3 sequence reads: CASSLAGGGYNEQFF. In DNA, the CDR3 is TGCGCCAGCAGCTTGGCTGGGGGCGGTTACAATGAGCAGTTCTTC.

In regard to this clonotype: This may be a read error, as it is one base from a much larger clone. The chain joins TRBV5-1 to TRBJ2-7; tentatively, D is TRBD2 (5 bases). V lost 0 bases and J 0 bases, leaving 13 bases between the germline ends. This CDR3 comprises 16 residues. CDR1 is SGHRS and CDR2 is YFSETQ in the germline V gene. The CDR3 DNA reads TGCGCCAGCAGCTTGGCCACCGGGATCAACTCCTACGAGCAGTACTTC. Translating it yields CASSLATGINSYEQYF.

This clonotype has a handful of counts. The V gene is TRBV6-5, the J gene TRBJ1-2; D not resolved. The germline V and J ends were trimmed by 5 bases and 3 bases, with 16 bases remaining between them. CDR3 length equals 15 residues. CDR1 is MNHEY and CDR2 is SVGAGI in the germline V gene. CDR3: CASSPSSTQYYGYTF. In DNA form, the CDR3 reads TGTGCCAGCAGTCCTAGTAGTACACAGTACTATGGCTACACCTTC.

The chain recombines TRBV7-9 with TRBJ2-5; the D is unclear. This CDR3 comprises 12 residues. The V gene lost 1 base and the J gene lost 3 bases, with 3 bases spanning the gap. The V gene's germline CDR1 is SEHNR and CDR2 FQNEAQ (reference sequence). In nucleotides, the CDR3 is TGTGCCAGCAGCTTAGGTGAAGAGACCCAGTACTTC. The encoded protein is CASSLGEETQYF.

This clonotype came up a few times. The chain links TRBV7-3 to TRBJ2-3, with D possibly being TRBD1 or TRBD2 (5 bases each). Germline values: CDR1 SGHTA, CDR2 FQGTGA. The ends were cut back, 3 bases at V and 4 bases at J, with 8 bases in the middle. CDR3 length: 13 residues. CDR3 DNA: TGTGCCAGCAGCTTCCGGGACGCAGATACGCAGTATTTT. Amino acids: CASSFRDADTQYF.

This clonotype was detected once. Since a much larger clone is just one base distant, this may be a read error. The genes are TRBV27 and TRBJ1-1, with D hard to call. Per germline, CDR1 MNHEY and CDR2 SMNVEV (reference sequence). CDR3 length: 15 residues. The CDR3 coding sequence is TGTGCCAGCAGTTTAAAGGCAGGAATGAACACTGAAGCTTCCTTT. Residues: CASSLKAGMNTEASF.

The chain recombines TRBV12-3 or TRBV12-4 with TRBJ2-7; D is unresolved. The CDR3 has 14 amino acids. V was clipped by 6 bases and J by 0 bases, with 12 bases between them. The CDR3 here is CASSLRYSSYEQYF. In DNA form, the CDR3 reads TGTGCCAGCAGCCTTAGGTACAGCTCCTACGAGCAGTACTTC.

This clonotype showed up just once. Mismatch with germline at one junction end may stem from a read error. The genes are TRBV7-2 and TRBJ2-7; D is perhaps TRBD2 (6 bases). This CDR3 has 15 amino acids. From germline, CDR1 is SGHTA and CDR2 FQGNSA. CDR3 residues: CASSLALASAYEQHF. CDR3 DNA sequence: TGTGCCAGCAGCTTAGCGCTAGCTAGCGCCTACGAGCAGCACTTC.